A selection of T cell receptor beta chains follows, all from one sample in a study of blood T cells in healthy people across ages. TCRdb processed the 5' RACE reads anew with MiXCR; each CDR3 protein has one entry. This table has 1.5 million to 2 million distinct CDR3 sequences, 39% appearing once. Input material: blood. Receptors were obtained from a human donor in good health. The CDR3 runs from the conserved cysteine through the conserved F or W. The D gene is left open where the match is weak. A row's size may be missing; if present it is once, few, many or a size class.

TRBV9	.	.	TRBJ1-2	TGTGCCAGCAGCGCGACAGTGGGGAGAGGCTATGGCTACACCTTC	CASSATVGRGYGYTF
TRBV7-9	once	TRBD1	TRBJ1-4	TGTGCCAGCAGCGCCAGTGGTATAGGGGGCGCGGAAAAACTGTTTTTT	CASSASGIGGAEKLFF
TRBV2	.	TRBD2	TRBJ2-1	TGTGCCATCATCAAACTAGCGGGGGACAATGAGCAGTTCTTC	CAIIKLAGDNEQFF
TRBV4-3	once	.	TRBJ2-1	TGCGCCAGCAGCCGAGAACCAGGCTCCTACAATGAGCAGTTCTTC	CASSREPGSYNEQFF
TRBV4-1	.	.	TRBJ2-3	TGCGCCAGCAGCCAGGGTCGGGCGAGAACACCTAGCACAGGTACGCAGTATTTT	CASSQGRARTPSTGTQYF
TRBV7-3	.	TRBD1	TRBJ2-3	TGTGCCAGCAGCTCAAACAGGGGGGAAGGCACAGATACGCAGTATTTT	CASSSNRGEGTDTQYF
TRBV20-1	.	.	TRBJ1-2	TGCAGTGCTAGGTCCCGGGACACCCACTATGGCTACACCTTC	CSARSRDTHYGYTF
TRBV2	.	.	TRBJ2-1	TGTGCCAGCAATAGAAGGGGTGGAGAGCAGTTCTTC	CASNRRGGEQFF
TRBV12-3/TRBV12-4	.	.	TRBJ1-5	TGTGCCAGCAGTTTAAGATTAGGGTCGGGACAGCCCCAGCATTTT	CASSLRLGSGQPQHF
TRBV20-1	few	.	TRBJ2-3	TGCAGTGCCTCCTCGGAGTGGGGGAGGCTGAGCACAGATACGCAGTATTTT	CSASSEWGRLSTDTQYF
TRBV24-1	.	TRBD1	TRBJ2-7	TGTGCCACCAGTGACCCGGTCGCGACAGGGTCCTACGAGCAGTACTTC	CATSDPVATGSYEQYF
TRBV25-1	.	TRBD1	TRBJ2-3	TGTGCCAGCAGTGAAAAGTTAACAGGGGGTGCTCCTGATACGCAGTATTTT	CASSEKLTGGAPDTQYF
TRBV12-5	.	TRBD1	TRBJ1-2	TGTGCTAGTGGTTTCCCAGGGACAGGTGGCTACACCTTC	CASGFPGTGGYTF
TRBV20-1	.	TRBD2	TRBJ2-7	TGCAGTGCTAGAGTCGGCGGGGGGGACTACGAGCAGTACTTC	CSARVGGGDYEQYF
TRBV6-5	many	TRBD2	TRBJ2-7	TGTGCCAGCTGCCCCCTGAGTAGCGGGGACGAGCAGTACTTC	CASCPLSSGDEQYF
TRBV12-3/TRBV12-4	.	TRBD2	TRBJ2-5	TGTGCCAGCACCTTAGGAGCGGGGGTATGGGAGACCCAGTACTTC	CASTLGAGVWETQYF
TRBV10-3	many	.	TRBJ1-2	TGTGCCATCAGTGGCGTGGGCAGGGTGAACTATGGCTACACCTTC	CAISGVGRVNYGYTF